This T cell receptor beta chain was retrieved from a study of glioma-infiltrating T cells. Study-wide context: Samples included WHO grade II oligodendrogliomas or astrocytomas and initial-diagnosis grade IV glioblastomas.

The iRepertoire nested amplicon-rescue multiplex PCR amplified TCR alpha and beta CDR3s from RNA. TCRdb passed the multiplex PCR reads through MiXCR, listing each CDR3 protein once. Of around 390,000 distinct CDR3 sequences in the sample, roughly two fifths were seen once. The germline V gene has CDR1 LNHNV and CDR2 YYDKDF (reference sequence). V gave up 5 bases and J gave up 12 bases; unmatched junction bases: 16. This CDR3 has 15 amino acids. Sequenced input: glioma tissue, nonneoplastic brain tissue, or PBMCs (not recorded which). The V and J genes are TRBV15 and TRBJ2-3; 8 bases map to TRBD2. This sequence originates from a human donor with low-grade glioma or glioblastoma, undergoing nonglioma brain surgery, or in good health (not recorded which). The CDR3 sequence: CATSGLAGFTDIQYF. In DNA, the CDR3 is TGTGCCACCAGCGGTTTAGCGGGATTCACAGATATACAGTATTTT.